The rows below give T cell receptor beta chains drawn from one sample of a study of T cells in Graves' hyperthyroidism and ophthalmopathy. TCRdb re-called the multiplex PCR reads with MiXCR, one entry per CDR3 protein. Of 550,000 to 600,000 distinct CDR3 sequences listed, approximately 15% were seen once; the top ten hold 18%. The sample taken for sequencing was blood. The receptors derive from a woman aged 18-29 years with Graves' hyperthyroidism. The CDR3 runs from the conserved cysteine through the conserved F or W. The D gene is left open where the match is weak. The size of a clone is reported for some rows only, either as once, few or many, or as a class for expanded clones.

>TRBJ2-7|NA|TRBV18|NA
CASSETGVVDYEQYF
TGTGCCAGCTCCGAGACGGGGGTGGTTGACTACGAGCAGTACTTC
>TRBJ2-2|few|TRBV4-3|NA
CASSQELEIVNTGELFF
TGCGCCAGCAGCCAAGAACTGGAAATCGTGAACACCGGGGAGCTGTTTTTT
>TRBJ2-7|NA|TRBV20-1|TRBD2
CSAWTSGNYYEQYF
TGCAGTGCTTGGACTAGCGGAAACTATTACGAGCAGTACTTC
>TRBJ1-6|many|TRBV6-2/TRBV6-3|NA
CASSLLTPGRGNSPLHF
TGTGCCAGCAGTTTACTCACCCCGGGACGGGGAAATTCACCCCTCCACTTT
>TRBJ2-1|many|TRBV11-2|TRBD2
CASSLDGLAGGRGYNEQFF
TGTGCCAGCAGCTTAGATGGCCTAGCGGGGGGGCGGGGCTACAATGAGCAGTTCTTC
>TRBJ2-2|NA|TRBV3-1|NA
CASSPQWGGLTGELFF
TGTGCCAGCAGCCCCCAGTGGGGCGGACTGACCGGGGAGCTGTTTTTT
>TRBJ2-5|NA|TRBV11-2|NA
CASSLSLGETQYF
TGTGCCAGCAGCTTATCCCTGGGGGAGACCCAGTACTTC
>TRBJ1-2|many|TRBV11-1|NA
CASSLGQPDLYGYTF
TGTGCCAGCAGCTTGGGCCAGCCGGACCTCTATGGCTACACCTTC
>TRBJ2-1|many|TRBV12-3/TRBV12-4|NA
CASTTGFDEQFF
TGTGCCAGTACCACAGGGTTCGATGAGCAGTTCTTC
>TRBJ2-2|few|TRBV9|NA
CASTMDRDLGGELFF
TGTGCCAGCACCATGGACCGGGACTTAGGGGGGGAGCTGTTTTTT
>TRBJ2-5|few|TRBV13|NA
CASSSRRRATGYQETQYF
TGTGCCAGCAGCTCCCGAAGAAGGGCTACAGGGTATCAGGAGACCCAGTACTTC
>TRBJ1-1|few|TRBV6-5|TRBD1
CASSYPIRGTGKNGTEAFF
TGTGCCAGCAGTTACCCGATCCGGGGGACAGGGAAGAACGGCACTGAAGCTTTCTTT
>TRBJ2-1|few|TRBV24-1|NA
CATSRGNLYNEQFF
TGTGCCACCAGTCGGGGGAATCTTTACAATGAGCAGTTCTTC
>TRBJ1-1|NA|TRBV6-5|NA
CASSYNGQNTEAFF
TGTGCCAGCAGTTATAATGGGCAGAACACTGAAGCTTTCTTT
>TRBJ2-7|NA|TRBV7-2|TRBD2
CASSPKFAGGSYEQYF
TGTGCCAGCAGCCCCAAGTTTGCGGGAGGTTCCTACGAGCAGTACTTC
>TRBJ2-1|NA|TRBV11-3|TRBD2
CASSRWGGSSYNEQFF
TGTGCCAGCAGCCGATGGGGGGGAAGCTCCTACAATGAGCAGTTCTTC
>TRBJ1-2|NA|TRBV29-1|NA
CSVRESLGYTF
TGCAGCGTTCGGGAAAGTCTCGGCTACACCTTC
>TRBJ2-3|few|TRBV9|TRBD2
CASSVSPGGSTDTQYF
TGTGCCAGCAGCGTATCCCCCGGGGGGAGCACAGATACGCAGTATTTT
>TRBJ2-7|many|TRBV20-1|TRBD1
CSAPGQGYMDEQYF
TGCAGTGCCCCAGGACAGGGGTATATGGACGAGCAGTACTTC
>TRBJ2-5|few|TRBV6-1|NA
CASSGTGKGETQYF
TGTGCCAGCAGTGGAACAGGGAAGGGAGAGACCCAGTACTTC
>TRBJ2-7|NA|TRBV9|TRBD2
CASSHTHCTGTSVCEQYF
TGTGCCAGCAGCCATACTCATTGTACCGGGACTAGCGTTTGCGAGCAGTACTTC
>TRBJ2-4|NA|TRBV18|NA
CASSPPGTGDTIQYF
TGTGCCAGCTCACCACCAGGGACCGGGGACACCATTCAGTACTTC
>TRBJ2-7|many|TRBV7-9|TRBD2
CASSLPSREPTYEQYF
TGTGCCAGCAGCCTACCGTCGCGGGAGCCCACCTACGAGCAGTACTTC
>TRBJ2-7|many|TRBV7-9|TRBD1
CASSSPGQGYEQYF
TGTGCCAGCAGTTCCCCGGGACAGGGCTACGAGCAGTACTTC